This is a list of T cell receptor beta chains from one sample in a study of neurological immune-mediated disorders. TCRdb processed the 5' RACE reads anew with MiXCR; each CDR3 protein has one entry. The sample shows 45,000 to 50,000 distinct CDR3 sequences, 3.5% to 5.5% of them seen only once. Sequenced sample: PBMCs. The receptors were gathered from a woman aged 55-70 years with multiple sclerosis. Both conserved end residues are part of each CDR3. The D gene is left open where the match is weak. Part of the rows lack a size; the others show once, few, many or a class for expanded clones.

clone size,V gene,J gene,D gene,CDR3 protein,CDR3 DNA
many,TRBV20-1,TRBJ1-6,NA,CSARSDGLRGNSPLHF,TGCAGTGCTAGATCGGACGGCCTCCGTGGGAATTCACCCCTCCACTTT
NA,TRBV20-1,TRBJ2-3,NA,CSARDQRGFYTQYF,TGCAGTGCTAGAGATCAGAGGGGGTTTTATACGCAGTATTTT
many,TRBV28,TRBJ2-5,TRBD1,CASSSPGQSRETQYF,TGTGCCAGCAGTTCGCCGGGACAGTCGAGAGAGACCCAGTACTTC
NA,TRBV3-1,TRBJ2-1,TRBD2,CASTTGTSGWFEQFF,TGTGCCAGCACCACAGGGACTAGCGGGTGGTTTGAGCAGTTCTTC
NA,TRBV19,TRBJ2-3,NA,CASASGGNTQYF,TGTGCCAGCGCGAGCGGTGGAAATACGCAGTATTTT
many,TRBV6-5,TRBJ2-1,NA,CATDTGGSNNEQFF,TGTGCCACTGACACCGGGGGTTCGAACAATGAGCAGTTCTTC
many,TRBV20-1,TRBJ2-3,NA,CSADPKTDTQYF,TGCAGTGCTGACCCAAAGACAGATACGCAGTATTTT
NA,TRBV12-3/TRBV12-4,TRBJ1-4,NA,CASSFPSGFNEKLFF,TGTGCCAGCAGTTTTCCGTCTGGGTTTAATGAAAAACTGTTTTTT
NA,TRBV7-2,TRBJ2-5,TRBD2,CASSFEGGRQATQYF,TGTGCCAGCAGCTTTGAGGGAGGGAGGCAAGCGACCCAGTACTTC
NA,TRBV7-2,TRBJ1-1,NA,CASSPIGGNTEAFF,TGTGCCAGCAGCCCTATCGGTGGGAACACTGAAGCTTTCTTT
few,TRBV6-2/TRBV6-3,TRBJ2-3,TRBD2,CASSYSISGRGADTQYF,TGTGCCAGCAGTTACTCGATTAGCGGGAGGGGTGCAGATACGCAGTATTTT
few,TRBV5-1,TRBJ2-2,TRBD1,CASSPPGGEAGELFF,TGCGCCAGCAGCCCCCCAGGGGGCGAGGCCGGGGAGCTGTTTTTT
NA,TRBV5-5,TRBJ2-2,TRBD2,CASSIRTSGGLNTGELFF,TGTGCCAGCAGCATTCGGACTAGCGGGGGCTTAAACACCGGGGAGCTGTTTTTT
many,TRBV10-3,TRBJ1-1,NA,CAISESTGQGIPAFF,TGTGCCATCAGTGAGTCAACCGGGCAGGGGATTCCGGCTTTCTTT
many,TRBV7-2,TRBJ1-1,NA,CASSSDIAVNTEAFF,TGTGCCAGCAGCTCAGACATCGCAGTGAACACTGAAGCTTTCTTT
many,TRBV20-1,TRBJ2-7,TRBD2,CSARFVAAGGPYEQYF,TGCAGTGCTAGATTTGTGGCAGCGGGGGGCCCCTACGAGCAGTACTTC
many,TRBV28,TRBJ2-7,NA,CASSLPGAAYEQYF,TGTGCCAGCAGTTTACCCGGAGCGGCCTACGAGCAGTACTTC
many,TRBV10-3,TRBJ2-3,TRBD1,CATRGQGLQYF,TGTGCCACCAGAGGACAGGGCTTGCAGTATTTT
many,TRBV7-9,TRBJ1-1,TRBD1,CASSHTGGGAEAFF,TGTGCCAGCAGCCACACAGGGGGCGGGGCTGAAGCTTTCTTT
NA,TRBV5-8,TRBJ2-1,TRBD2,CASSHFGAGAEQFF,TGTGCCAGCAGTCATTTCGGCGCGGGAGCTGAGCAGTTCTTC
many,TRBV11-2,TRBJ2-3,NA,CASSRTGHPSTDTQYF,TGTGCCAGCAGCCGGACGGGCCACCCAAGCACAGATACGCAGTATTTT
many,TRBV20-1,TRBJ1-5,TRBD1,CSAPPTGGRQPQHF,TGCAGTGCTCCCCCCACAGGGGGACGTCAGCCCCAGCATTTT
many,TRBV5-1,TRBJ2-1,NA,CASSGRADSNEQFF,TGCGCCAGCAGTGGGCGGGCCGACTCCAATGAGCAGTTCTTC
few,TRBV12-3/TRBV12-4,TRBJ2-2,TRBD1,CASSSRGRGLLTGELFF,TGTGCCAGCAGTTCCCGTGGTAGGGGGCTGTTAACCGGGGAGCTGTTTTTT
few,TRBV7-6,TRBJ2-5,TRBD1,CASSKQGALPQETQYF,TGTGCCAGCAGCAAGCAGGGGGCCCTCCCGCAAGAGACCCAGTACTTC
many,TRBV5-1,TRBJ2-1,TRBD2,CASSKGLAENEQFF,TGCGCCAGCAGCAAGGGACTAGCGGAAAATGAGCAGTTCTTC
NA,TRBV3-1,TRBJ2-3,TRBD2,CASSQLSGKDTQYF,TGTGCCAGCAGCCAGTTAAGCGGGAAAGATACGCAGTATTTT